This T cell receptor (beta chain) was sequenced during a study of blood T cell repertoires in COVID-19. About the research overall: In each case, the material was cDNA or gDNA derived from T cells, B-cell-depleted T cells, or PBMCs.

Trimming removed 0 bases from V and 4 bases from J, with 7 bases in between. This CDR3 spans 13 amino acids. Germline V gene lookup returns CDR1 SGHRS and CDR2 YFSETQ. In the original analysis: Reference gene primer amplification yielded estimated nucleated cell counts. The assay was immunoSEQ multiplex PCR, and TCRdb's table has in-frame clones only and misses some. V and J calls and clone size are as listed in that table; D and trimming were resolved from the DNA. The table includes about 48,000 clones, 82% detected once. The sequenced sample consisted of peripheral blood. The chain combines TRBV5-1 with TRBJ1-2; D ambiguous. The sequence derives from a man aged 35 to 55 with acute or convalescent COVID-19. The CDR3 reads CASSLEAGYGYTF. DNA for the CDR3: TGCGCCAGCAGCTTGGAAGCCGGCTATGGCTACACCTTC.